This T cell receptor beta chain was captured in a study of cytomegalovirus exposure and HLA in healthy donors. This CDR3 is built from 16 residues. Germline V gene data show CDR1 as SGDLS and CDR2 as YYNGEE. The ends lost 0 bases at V and 4 bases at J; junction bases unmatched: 6. Researchers ran the PCR with 60 Vbeta and 13 Jbeta primers. Libraries were prepared by immunoSEQ multiplex PCR; TCRdb keeps only in-frame clonotypes and omits some of them. The sample has under 200,000 clones; 60% to 85% are singletons. This clone came up once. The receptor comes from a male donor in good health and CMV-seropositive. The genes are TRBV9 and TRBJ2-2, with 7 bases fitting TRBD2. The sequenced sample consisted of PBMCs. The CDR3 DNA follows: TGTGCCAGCAGCGTAGGGGGGGGGAGCTCCACCGGGGAGCTGTTTTTT. Amino acid sequence: CASSVGGGSSTGELFF.